This T cell receptor (beta chain) was recovered during a study of sequential checkpoint blockade in melanoma. Data came from immunoSEQ multiplex PCR; TCRdb stores just in-frame clones and leaves some out. The table records about 21,000 clones, roughly 80% of them present only once. Described treatment: randomized to nivolumab then ipilimumab (arm A) or the reverse (arm B). This CDR3 is 15 amino acids long. The sequenced sample was CD8+ T cells sorted from blood (inferred from file names), obtained from a patient given nivolumab and ipilimumab in sequence. The chain is built from TRBV5-2 and TRBJ1-5. TRBV5-2 is a known pseudogene. This TCR came from a human donor with melanoma. Here the CDR3 reads CASSPGWGVSQPQHF. The CDR3 coding sequence is TGCGCCAGCAGCCCCGGTTGGGGGGTGAGTCAGCCCCAGCATTTT.